This T cell receptor (beta chain) was documented in a study of neurological immune-mediated disorders (dated by TCRdb to the late 2010s). Context from the whole study: Of the 35 or so multiple sclerosis patients, some 31 had relapsing-remitting MS and 3 had secondary progressive MS. The cohort comprised 68 subjects: some 15 HAM/TSP patients, some 35 multiple sclerosis patients and 20 healthy controls. Using UMI-based sequencing, the study compared peripheral blood TCR-beta repertoires from patients with HTLV-I-associated myelopathy (HAM/TSP), patients with multiple sclerosis, and healthy controls. The 90 to 120 TCR-beta libraries covered PBMC samples along with longitudinal samples, technical triplicates, and paired sorted CD4+ and CD8+ T-cell subsets.

On the study overall, not on this receptor specifically: No association of the MS cluster with clinical or MRI features was observed, and the need for larger cohorts was stated by the authors. Across subjects, expanded clones never shared an identical CDR3 amino acid sequence, which suggests that the TCR-beta repertoires in every group were private. Phylogenetic analysis grouped repertoires from 18 of 34 MS patients into a cluster of related CDR3 sequences, suggesting a possible repertoire-level signature. TCR clonal expansion was greatest in HAM/TSP patients and smallest in MS patients, who ranked below even healthy controls.

To synthesize cDNA, template-switch 5'RACE was performed with a primer carrying a 10-nucleotide random unique molecular identifier so that each TCR transcript was tagged. Every sequencing run yielded over 170 million TCR-beta sequences covering 15-18 subjects. Total RNA was extracted with the RNeasy kit. The KAPA Real-time Library Amplification kit was used to amplify TCR-beta VDJ regions with primers targeting the TCR constant region and the 5'RACE anchor. Sample indexes and Illumina adaptors were added in a first PCR, after which library yield was increased in a second PCR. After purification with Ampure beads, the TCR product of roughly 650 bp was size-selected on a 2% E-gel SizeSelection system. Before pooling, libraries had their quality checked on a Bioanalyzer, their concentration measured with Qubit, and their quantity determined with the Kapa Library Quantification kit. Paired-end 2 x 150 bp sequencing of the libraries was performed on an Illumina HiSeq 2500. To increase sequence diversity, about 23-30% phiX was spiked into each library pool. On the authors' methods: Quality-filtered reads were processed with the UMI-based MiGEC pipeline, and over 80% of raw TCR sequences were removed by the MiGEC pipeline during error correction. IMGT germline references were used for alignment of VDJ genes, and clonotypes were defined by a unique CDR3 amino acid sequence together with V-J genes. VDJtools evaluated clonal expansion, Shannon diversity and CDR3 relatedness (CalcPairwiseDistances, ClusterSamples); CLCbio workbench built phylogenetic trees. Using coefficient-of-variation modelling across technical triplicates, the study counted a clone as expanded if it had at least 8 unique UMIs. Starting from the raw public reads, TCRdb applied fastp trimming at Q25, assembled clones with MiXCR and retained in-frame beta chains. Each entry is one CDR3 protein sequence, shown with its most common DNA and genes. TCRdb's processing, not the authors' own work, is the source of the V and J calls. This sample comprises about 21,000 distinct CDR3 sequences, about 18% of them detected only once. Around 7.5% of the sample goes to the ten largest clones.

As for this clonotype: The antigen it recognizes is unknown. Per-base quality was not reported, and no clone a single base away is much larger than it.

TCR libraries for sorted subsets were made from roughly 950,000 sorted CD4+ or CD8+ T cells. Multiple sclerosis patients were enrolled in a US clinical protocol evaluating disease progression by magnetic resonance imaging. Peripheral blood was subjected to Ficoll-Hypaque density gradient centrifugation to isolate PBMCs, which were then cryopreserved in liquid nitrogen. Paired sorted CD4+ and CD8+ subsets came from healthy controls, HAM/TSP patients and MS patients. From the cysteine up to the phenylalanine, the CDR3 has a length of 15 residues. Just CDR3 DNA is preserved here, 45 bases in frame from base 1. V is shortened by 0 bases, J by 5 bases, and the region joining them spans 13 bases. From the germline V gene (reference sequence), CDR1 is LNHDA and CDR2 is SQIVND.

Input material: CD8+ T cells from blood. This receptor was identified in a woman under 30 with multiple sclerosis. The chain uses TRBV19 and TRBJ2-5, and TRBD2 may be the D gene, going by 5 matching bases. The bases read TGTGCCAGTAGTATAGAGACGGGATTTTCGGAGACCCAGTACTTC. Translated, it gives CASSIETGFSETQYF.